These T cell receptor beta chains were read from a single sample in a study of T cell clones after liver transplantation. Profiling relied on immunoSEQ multiplex PCR, and the TCRdb table lists in-frame clones only, not all of them. This sample carries 95,000 to 110,000 clones, about 81% of them seen once, and the ten largest clones take 0.8% to 1%. Specimen: CD4+ T cells from blood, collected before liver transplant. These receptors were collected from a human donor who received a liver transplant. The CDR3 runs from the conserved cysteine through the conserved F or W. A D gene is named only where the DNA matches it firmly. Where a row states a size, it is once, few, many or the class of an expanded clone; other rows omit it.

j_gene: TRBJ2-1
d_gene: TRBD2
v_gene: TRBV18
abundance: NA
CDR3nt: TGTGCCAGCTCCCTCGGGACTAGCGGGAGGGCGAAAAATGAGCAGTTCTTC
CDR3aa: CASSLGTSGRAKNEQFF

j_gene: TRBJ2-2
d_gene: TRBD1
v_gene: TRBV7-7
abundance: few
CDR3nt: TGTGCCAGCAGCCTAGGGACAGGGTTCGGCACCGGGGAGCTGTTTTTT
CDR3aa: CASSLGTGFGTGELFF

j_gene: TRBJ2-2
d_gene: NA
v_gene: TRBV4-2
abundance: NA
CDR3nt: TGTGCCAGCAGCCAAGCCCCAGGTAACACCGGGGAGCTGTTTTTT
CDR3aa: CASSQAPGNTGELFF

j_gene: TRBJ2-1
d_gene: TRBD2
v_gene: TRBV4-3
abundance: NA
CDR3nt: TGCGCCAGCAGCCTGATGACTAGCGGGGGGGGTAGTGAGCAGTTCTTC
CDR3aa: CASSLMTSGGGSEQFF

j_gene: TRBJ2-7
d_gene: NA
v_gene: TRBV5-1
abundance: NA
CDR3nt: TGCGCCAGCAGCTTGGGTCTAGCCGAATACGAGCAGTACTTC
CDR3aa: CASSLGLAEYEQYF

j_gene: TRBJ1-2
d_gene: NA
v_gene: TRBV18
abundance: NA
CDR3nt: TGTGCCAGCTCACCACTGGACACGTCCAGCTACACCTTC
CDR3aa: CASSPLDTSSYTF

j_gene: TRBJ1-5
d_gene: NA
v_gene: TRBV19
abundance: NA
CDR3nt: TGTGCCAGTACCCCCCTAGACTATATGAGCAATCAGCCCCAGCATTTT
CDR3aa: CASTPLDYMSNQPQHF

j_gene: TRBJ2-6
d_gene: NA
v_gene: TRBV5-4
abundance: NA
CDR3nt: TGTGCCAGCAGCGGCTATAAGAGCTCTGGGGCCAACGTCCTGACTTTC
CDR3aa: CASSGYKSSGANVLTF

j_gene: TRBJ2-1
d_gene: NA
v_gene: TRBV5-1
abundance: NA
CDR3nt: TGCGCCAGCAGCTATTCGGGCCCACCGGGAAATGAGCAGTTCTTC
CDR3aa: CASSYSGPPGNEQFF

j_gene: TRBJ1-1
d_gene: NA
v_gene: TRBV5-4
abundance: NA
CDR3nt: TGTGCCAGCAGCTATACAAGGGCGACGAACGCTGAAGCTTTCTTT
CDR3aa: CASSYTRATNAEAFF

j_gene: TRBJ1-2
d_gene: NA
v_gene: TRBV28
abundance: NA
CDR3nt: TGTGCCAGCAAGGTAGGCGGTGCTAACTATGGCTACACCTTC
CDR3aa: CASKVGGANYGYTF

j_gene: TRBJ1-1
d_gene: NA
v_gene: TRBV5-1
abundance: NA
CDR3nt: TGCGCCAGCAGCTCGGTAAGCGACACTGAAGCTTTCTTT
CDR3aa: CASSSVSDTEAFF